The 9 T cell receptor beta chains below all came from one sample that was sequenced in a study of T-cell memory formation after mild COVID-19 (dated by TCRdb to the early 2020s). The library was produced with 5' RACE. Sequenced using an Illumina NovaSeq 6000. Clones were called with MiXCR by TCRdb after fastp trimmed the public reads at Q25, and only in-frame beta chains were retained. Each entry merges the rows of one CDR3 protein and shows their most common DNA and genes. The sample profile shows almost 550,000 distinct CDR3 sequences; just over 20% of them were found once. Together, the top ten hold under 15% of the sample. Sequenced material: PBMCs or a T cell subset sorted from them (not recorded which). The receptors shown here come from an adult woman who had mild COVID-19 (a few samples of this study predate the infection). The sample titles of this study are shuffled in the database, so cell type and time point are left out; the donor was told from shared clones.

This clonotype was found a few times. The V call is TRBV24-1, the J call TRBJ2-3; 10 nucleotides agree with TRBD2. CDR1 KGHDR and CDR2 SFDVKD come from the germline V gene. Trimming at V came to 5 bases and at J to 1 base, leaving 2 bases not matched to a gene. The CDR3 spans 15 residues. The CDR3 reads CATSASGRGTDTQYF. The CDR3 bases are TGTGCCACCAGTGCGAGCGGGAGGGGCACAGATACGCAGTATTTT.

The gene calls are TRBV25-1 and TRBJ1-5; 7 bases map to TRBD1. Unmatched junction bases numbered 5, after V lost 2 bases and J lost 1 base. From germline, CDR1 is MGHDK and CDR2 SYGVNS. This CDR3 has 16 amino acids. The CDR3 protein is CASSENRGPSNQPQHF. The CDR3 DNA follows: TGTGCCAGCAGTGAAAACAGGGGACCCAGCAATCAGCCCCAGCATTTT.

DNA of the CDR3: TGTGCCAGCAGCCCCCCGGGGGCGATTTACGAGCAGTACTTC. Its translation: CASSPPGAIYEQYF. The chain is built from TRBV11-3 and TRBJ2-7, with D perhaps assigned TRBD1 or TRBD2 (6 bases each). V lost 5 bases and J lost 4, with 15 bases in between. The CDR3 runs 14 residues. Germline V CDR1 and CDR2: SGHNT, YENEEA.

The chain is built from TRBV3-1 and TRBJ2-7; D is undetermined. Germline-derived CDR1 and CDR2 are LGHDT and YNNKEL (reference sequence). Trimming left V 0 bases short and J 2 bases short, with 11 bases between. This CDR3 is built from 15 residues. This chain's CDR3 is CASSQDTARTYEQYF. The DNA for the CDR3 is TGTGCCAGCAGCCAAGATACTGCCAGGACCTACGAGCAGTACTTC.

The V gene is TRBV5-1, the J gene TRBJ2-3, with TRBD1 matching 7 bases. The CDR3 runs 14 residues. The V and J ends lost 4 bases and 3 bases, in that order; junction bases with no gene match: 5. Germline V CDR1 and CDR2: SGHRS, YFSETQ. The CDR3 region is CASSQGQTTDTQYF. In nucleotides, the CDR3 is TGCGCCAGCAGCCAGGGACAGACTACAGATACGCAGTATTTT.

This clonotype has only a few counts. This chain joins TRBV4-1 and TRBJ2-3, with TRBD2 matching 11 bases. CDR3 size: 16 residues. V gave up 1 base and J gave up 4 bases; unmatched junction bases: 4. From germline, CDR1 is MGHRA and CDR2 YSYEKL. The CDR3 loop is CASSQAFSGGADTQYF. CDR3 sequence (DNA): TGCGCCAGCAGCCAAGCATTTAGCGGGGGGGCAGATACGCAGTATTTT.

This chain joins TRBV24-1 and TRBJ2-1, with TRBD1 identical over 10 bases. Trimming at V came to 1 base and at J to 7 bases, leaving 6 bases not matched to a gene. The CDR3 covers 16 residues. CDR1 is KGHDR, CDR2 SFDVKD, per germline. CDR3 sequence reads: CATSDFGQGGSNEQFF. The CDR3 DNA reads TGTGCCACCAGTGATTTCGGACAGGGGGGGTCGAATGAGCAGTTCTTC.

This clonotype showed up just a few times. This chain connects TRBV6-2 or TRBV6-3 to TRBJ2-3; a weak D match, TRBD2 (5 bases). Germline CDR1 is MNHEY and CDR2 is SVGEGT. The CDR3 sequence is 19 residues long. V shed 2 bases and J shed 3 bases, with 24 bases lying between them. CDR3 region: CASSYRKPASGRRTDTQYF. The CDR3 nucleotides read TGTGCCAGCAGTTACCGAAAACCCGCCTCGGGGAGAAGGACAGATACGCAGTATTTT.

The chain joins TRBV4-3 to TRBJ2-1; D assignment may be TRBD1 or TRBD2 (5 bases each). Germline V CDR1 and CDR2: LGHNA, YSLEER. The CDR3 contains 13 residues. The V gene lost 0 bases and the J gene lost 10 bases, with 10 bases spanning the gap. The CDR3 loop reads CASSQDRGAEQFF. The CDR3 nucleotides read TGCGCCAGCAGCCAAGATCGGGGCGCCGAGCAGTTCTTC.